This T cell receptor beta chain derives from a study of blood T cell repertoires in COVID-19. Overall study: COVID-19 samples, acute and convalescent, were from the United States, Italy and Spain. From T cells, B-cell-depleted T cells, or PBMCs came the material, which was cDNA or gDNA.

Clones were read by immunoSEQ multiplex PCR, and TCRdb kept only the in-frame ones, dropping some. The sample holds approximately 130,000 clones, 80% to 90% seen once. With 3 bases clipped from V and 7 bases from J, the junction kept 5 bases outside the gene matches. The CDR3 runs to 15 residues. Germline V CDR1 and CDR2: SGHDT, YYEEEE. This chain connects TRBV5-6 to TRBJ1-6; TRBD1 matches at 9 bases. This TCR was recovered from a man older than 75 with active or convalescent COVID-19. The source material was peripheral blood. The CDR3 spells CASSWGQGANSPLHF. The CDR3 DNA is TGTGCCAGCAGCTGGGGACAGGGTGCGAATTCACCCCTCCACTTT. Using reference TRBV5-6 and TRBJ1-6 for the parts outside the CDR3, the full variable domain is DAGVTQSPTHLIKTRGQQVTLRCSPKSGHDTVSWYQQALGQGPQFIFQYYEEEERQRGNFPDRFSGHQFPNYSSELNVNALLLGDSALYLCASSWGQGANSPLHFGNGTRLTVT.